Listed below are T cell receptor beta chains from one sample, sequenced in a study of blood T cell repertoires in COVID-19. Only in-frame clones appear in the TCRdb table, and some are missing; sequencing was by immunoSEQ multiplex PCR. This sample has 300,000 to 400,000 clones, with 85% to 90% found just once. The sequenced sample was peripheral blood. The receptor set was obtained from a woman in her 70s with COVID-19, enrolled during active disease. CDR3s include the opening cysteine and the closing phenylalanine or tryptophan. The D gene is left open where the match is weak. Only some rows state a clone size, as once, few, many or a class for expanded clones.

d_gene	abundance	v_gene	j_gene	CDR3aa	CDR3nt
-	-	TRBV19	TRBJ1-1	CASSIFGAGDTEAFF	TGTGCCAGTAGTATATTCGGGGCGGGGGACACTGAAGCTTTCTTT
TRBD1	-	TRBV28	TRBJ1-5	CASRPYRGREQPQHF	TGTGCCAGCAGGCCGTACAGGGGGCGAGAACAGCCCCAGCATTTT
-	-	TRBV19	TRBJ1-6	CASSMRGNNSPLHF	TGTGCCAGTAGTATGAGAGGTAATAATTCACCCCTCCACTTT
-	-	TRBV5-6	TRBJ1-2	CASTSFGGYGYTF	TGTGCCAGCACCTCATTCGGGGGCTATGGCTACACCTTC
-	-	TRBV28	TRBJ1-2	CASSQGHVGYTF	TGTGCCAGCAGCCAAGGACATGTTGGCTACACCTTC
TRBD2	-	TRBV9	TRBJ2-3	CASSVPTSGGPSPTDTQYF	TGTGCCAGCAGCGTCCCAACTAGCGGGGGGCCCTCTCCCACAGATACGCAGTATTTT
TRBD1	once	TRBV5-8	TRBJ2-7	CASSYQTGQGTGEQYF	TGTGCCAGCAGCTACCAAACGGGACAGGGGACGGGAGAGCAGTACTTC
-	many	TRBV5-8	TRBJ1-2	CASSYRWGGRLWNGYTF	TGTGCCAGCAGCTACCGTTGGGGGGGGCGCCTTTGGAATGGCTACACCTTC
-	-	TRBV18	TRBJ2-1	CASSPQVAVSNEQFF	TGTGCCAGCTCACCACAGGTAGCGGTTAGCAATGAGCAGTTCTTC
-	-	TRBV18	TRBJ1-1	CASSLRDMNTEAFF	TGTGCCAGCTCTCTCAGGGACATGAACACTGAAGCTTTCTTT
-	-	TRBV12-5	TRBJ1-5	CATTGGVNQPQHF	TGTGCTACCACGGGGGGGGTCAATCAGCCCCAGCATTTT